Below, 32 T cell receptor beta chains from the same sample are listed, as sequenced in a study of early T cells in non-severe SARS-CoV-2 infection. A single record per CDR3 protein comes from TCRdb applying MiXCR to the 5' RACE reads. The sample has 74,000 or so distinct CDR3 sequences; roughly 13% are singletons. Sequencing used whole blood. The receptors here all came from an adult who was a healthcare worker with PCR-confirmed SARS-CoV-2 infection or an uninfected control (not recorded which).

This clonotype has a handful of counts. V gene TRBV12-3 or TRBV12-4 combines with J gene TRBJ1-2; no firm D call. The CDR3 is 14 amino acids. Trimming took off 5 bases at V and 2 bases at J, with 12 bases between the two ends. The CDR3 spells CASSNRVSNYGYTF. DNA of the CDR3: TGTGCCAGCAGTAACAGAGTTTCAAACTATGGCTACACCTTC.

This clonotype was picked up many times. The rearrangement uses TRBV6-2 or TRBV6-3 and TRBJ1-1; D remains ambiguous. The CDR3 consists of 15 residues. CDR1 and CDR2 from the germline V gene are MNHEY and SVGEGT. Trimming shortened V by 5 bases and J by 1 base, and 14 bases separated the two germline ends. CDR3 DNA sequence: TGTGCCAGCAGTAACAGCCACACTTCGAACACTGAAGCTTTCTTT. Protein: CASSNSHTSNTEAFF.

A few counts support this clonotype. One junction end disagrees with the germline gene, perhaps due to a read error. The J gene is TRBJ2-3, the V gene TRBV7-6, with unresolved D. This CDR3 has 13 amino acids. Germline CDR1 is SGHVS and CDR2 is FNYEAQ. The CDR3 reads CASSLDFTDTQFF. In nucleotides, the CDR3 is TGTGCCAGCAGCTTAGATTTCACAGATACGCAGTTTTTT.

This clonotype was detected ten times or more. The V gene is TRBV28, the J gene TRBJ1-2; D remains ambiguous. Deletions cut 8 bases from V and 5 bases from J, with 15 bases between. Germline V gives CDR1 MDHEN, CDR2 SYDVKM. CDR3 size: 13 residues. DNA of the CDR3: TGTGCCAGCTGTGCAGAGCCGGTGTATGGCTACACCTTC. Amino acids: CASCAEPVYGYTF.

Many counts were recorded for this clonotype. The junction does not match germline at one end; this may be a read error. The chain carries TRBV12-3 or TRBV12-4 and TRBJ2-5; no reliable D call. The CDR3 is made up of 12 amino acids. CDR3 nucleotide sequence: TGTGCCAGCAGCCCGTCTCAAGAAACCCAGTACTTC. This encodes CASSPSQETQYF.

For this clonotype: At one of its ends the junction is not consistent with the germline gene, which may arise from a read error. The CDR3 loop is CASSFVREGEKLFF. The CDR3 nucleotides are TGTGCCAGCAGTTTCGTCAGGGAAGGTGAAAAACTTTTTTTT. The J gene is TRBJ1-4, the V gene TRBV28; tentatively, D is TRBD1 (5 bases). The CDR3 has 14 residues. Germline CDR1 reads MDHEN; CDR2 reads SYDVKM.

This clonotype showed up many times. The CDR3 DNA is TGTGCCAGCAGCTTAAGAGGGAACACTGAAGCTTTCTTT. Translation: CASSLRGNTEAFF. The chain uses TRBV7-2 and TRBJ1-1; no definite D call. Trimming removed 2 bases at V and 1 base at J, with 5 bases between. This CDR3 has 13 residues. CDR1 and CDR2 from the germline V gene are SGHTA and FQGNSA. Variable domain in full (rest from reference TRBV7-2 and TRBJ1-1): GAGVSQSPSNKVTEKGKDVELRCDPISGHTALYWYRQSLGQGLEFLIYFQGNSAPDKSGLPSDRFSAERTGGSVSTLTIQRTQQEDSAVYLCASSLRGNTEAFFGQGTRLTVV.

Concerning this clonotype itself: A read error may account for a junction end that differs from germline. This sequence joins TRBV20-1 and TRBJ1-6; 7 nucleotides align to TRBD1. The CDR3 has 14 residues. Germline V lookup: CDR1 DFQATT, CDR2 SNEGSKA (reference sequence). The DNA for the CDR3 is TGCAGTGCTAGTAGGACAGGTGGAGGTTCACCCCTCCATTTT. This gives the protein CSASRTGGGSPLHF.

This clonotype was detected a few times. The CDR3 DNA follows: TGCAGTGCTAGAGAACCGGGACAGGGGGCGATCCGGCACACTGAAGCTTTCTTT. Translated, it gives CSAREPGQGAIRHTEAFF. This rearrangement joins TRBV20-1 to TRBJ1-1; 12 nucleotides agree with TRBD1. There are 18 residues in the CDR3. V trimming: 0 bases; J trimming: 3 bases; junction bases outside the gene matches: 11. The germline V gene encodes CDR1 DFQATT and CDR2 SNEGSKA (reference sequence).

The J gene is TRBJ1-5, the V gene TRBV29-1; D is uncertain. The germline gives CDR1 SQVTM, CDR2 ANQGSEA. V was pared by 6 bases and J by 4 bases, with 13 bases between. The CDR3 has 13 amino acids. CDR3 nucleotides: TGCAGCGTCGCCGACGGGAATAATCAGCCCCAGCATTTT. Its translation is CSVADGNNQPQHF.

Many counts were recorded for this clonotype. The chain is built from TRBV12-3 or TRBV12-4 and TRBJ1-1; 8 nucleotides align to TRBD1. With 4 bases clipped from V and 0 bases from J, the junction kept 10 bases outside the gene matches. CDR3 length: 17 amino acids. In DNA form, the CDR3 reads TGTGCCAGCAGTTCTCCCCGGACAGGGATTTTGAACACTGAAGCTTTCTTT. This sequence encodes CASSSPRTGILNTEAFF.

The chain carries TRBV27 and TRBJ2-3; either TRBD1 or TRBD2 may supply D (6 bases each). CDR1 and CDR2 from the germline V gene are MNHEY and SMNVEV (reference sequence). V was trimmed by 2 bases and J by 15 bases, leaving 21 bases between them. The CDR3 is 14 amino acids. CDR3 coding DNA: TGTGCCAGCAGTTTACAAGGGGGGACTCCTATCCAATATTTT. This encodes CASSLQGGTPIQYF.

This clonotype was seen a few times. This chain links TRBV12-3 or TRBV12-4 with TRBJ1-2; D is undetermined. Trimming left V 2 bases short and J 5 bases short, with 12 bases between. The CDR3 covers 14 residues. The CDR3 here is CASSLRESAYGYTF. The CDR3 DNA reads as TGTGCCAGCAGTTTAAGGGAATCAGCTTATGGCTACACCTTC.

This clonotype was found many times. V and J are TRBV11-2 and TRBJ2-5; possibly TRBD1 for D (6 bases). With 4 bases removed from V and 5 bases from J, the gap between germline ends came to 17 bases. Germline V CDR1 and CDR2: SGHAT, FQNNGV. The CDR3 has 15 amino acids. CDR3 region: CASSSGQSKGETQYF. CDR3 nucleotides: TGTGCCAGCAGCTCTGGACAGTCTAAAGGGGAGACCCAGTACTTC.

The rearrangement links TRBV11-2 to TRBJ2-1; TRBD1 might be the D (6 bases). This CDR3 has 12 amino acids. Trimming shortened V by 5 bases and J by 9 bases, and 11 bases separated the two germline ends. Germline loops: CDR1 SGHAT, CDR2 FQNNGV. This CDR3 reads CASSPGVSEQFF. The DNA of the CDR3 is TGTGCCAGCAGCCCAGGGGTGAGTGAGCAGTTCTTC.

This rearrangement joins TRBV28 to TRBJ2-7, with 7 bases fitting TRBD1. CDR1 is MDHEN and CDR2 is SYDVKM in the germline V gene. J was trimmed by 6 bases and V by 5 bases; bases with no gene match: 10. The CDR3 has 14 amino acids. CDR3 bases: TGTGCCAGCAGTCAACGGACAGGAGCTGGCGAGCAGTACTTC. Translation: CASSQRTGAGEQYF. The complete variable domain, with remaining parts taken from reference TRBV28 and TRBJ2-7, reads DVKVTQSSRYLVKRTGEKVFLECVQDMDHENMFWYRQDPGLGLRLIYFSYDVKMKEKGDIPEGYSVSREKKERFSLILESASTNQTSMYLCASSQRTGAGEQYFGPGTRLTVT.

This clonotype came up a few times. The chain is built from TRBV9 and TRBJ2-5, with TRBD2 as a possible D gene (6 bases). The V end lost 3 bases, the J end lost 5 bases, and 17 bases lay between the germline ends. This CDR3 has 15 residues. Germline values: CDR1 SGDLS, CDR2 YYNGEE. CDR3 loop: CASSAAETRGETQYF. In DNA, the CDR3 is TGTGCCAGCAGCGCGGCAGAAACTCGGGGGGAGACCCAGTACTTC.

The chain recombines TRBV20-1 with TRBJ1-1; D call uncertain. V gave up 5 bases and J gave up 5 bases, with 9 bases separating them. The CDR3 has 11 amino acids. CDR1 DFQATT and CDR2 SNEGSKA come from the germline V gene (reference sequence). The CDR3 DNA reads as TGCAGTGCTCCCTTCTGGACTGAAGCTTTCTTT. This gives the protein CSAPFWTEAFF.

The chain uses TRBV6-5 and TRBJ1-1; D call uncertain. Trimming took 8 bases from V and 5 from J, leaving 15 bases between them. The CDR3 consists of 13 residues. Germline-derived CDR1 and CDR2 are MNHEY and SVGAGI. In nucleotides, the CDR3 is TGTGCCAGCGCGTGGGAGTCCGGGACTGAAGCTTTCTTT. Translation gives CASAWESGTEAFF.

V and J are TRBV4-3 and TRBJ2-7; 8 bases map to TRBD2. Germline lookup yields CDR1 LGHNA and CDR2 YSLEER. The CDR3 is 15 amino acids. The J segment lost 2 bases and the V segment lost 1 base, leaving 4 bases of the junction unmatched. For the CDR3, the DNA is TGCGCCAGCAGCCAAGTAACTAGCGGCCCCTACGAGCAGTACTTC. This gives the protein CASSQVTSGPYEQYF.

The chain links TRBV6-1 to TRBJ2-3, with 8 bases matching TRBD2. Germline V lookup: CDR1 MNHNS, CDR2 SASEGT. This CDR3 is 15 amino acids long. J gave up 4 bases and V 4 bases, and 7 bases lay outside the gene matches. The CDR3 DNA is TGTGCCAGCAGTGGAGGAGCGGGAGCGGCAGATACGCAGTATTTT. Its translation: CASSGGAGAADTQYF.

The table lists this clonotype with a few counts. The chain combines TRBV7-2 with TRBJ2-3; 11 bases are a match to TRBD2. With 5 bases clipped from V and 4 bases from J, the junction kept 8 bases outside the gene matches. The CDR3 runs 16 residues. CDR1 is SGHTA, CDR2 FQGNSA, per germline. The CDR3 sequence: CASSRSGGALADTQYF. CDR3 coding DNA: TGTGCCAGCAGCCGTAGCGGGGGGGCGTTGGCAGATACGCAGTATTTT.

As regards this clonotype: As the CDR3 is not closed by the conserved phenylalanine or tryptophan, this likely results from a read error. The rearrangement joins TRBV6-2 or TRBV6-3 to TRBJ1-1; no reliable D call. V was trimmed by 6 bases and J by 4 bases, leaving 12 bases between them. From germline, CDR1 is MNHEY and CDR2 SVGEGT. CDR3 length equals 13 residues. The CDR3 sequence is CASSPEAGTEAFS. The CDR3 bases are TGTGCCAGCAGCCCTGAGGCAGGCACTGAAGCTTTCTCT.

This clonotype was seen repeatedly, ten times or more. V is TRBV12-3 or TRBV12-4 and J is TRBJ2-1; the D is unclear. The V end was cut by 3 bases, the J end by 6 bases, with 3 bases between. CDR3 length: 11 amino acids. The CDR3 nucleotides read TGTGCCAGCAGTTTGCGCAATGAGCAGTTCTTC. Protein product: CASSLRNEQFF.

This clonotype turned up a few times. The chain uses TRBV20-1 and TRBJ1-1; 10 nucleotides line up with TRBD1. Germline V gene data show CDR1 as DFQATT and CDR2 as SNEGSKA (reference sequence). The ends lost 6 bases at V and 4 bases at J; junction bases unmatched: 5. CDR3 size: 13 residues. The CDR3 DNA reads TGCAGTGCCCCCCGGACAGGGGGCACTGAAGCTTTCTTT. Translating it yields CSAPRTGGTEAFF.

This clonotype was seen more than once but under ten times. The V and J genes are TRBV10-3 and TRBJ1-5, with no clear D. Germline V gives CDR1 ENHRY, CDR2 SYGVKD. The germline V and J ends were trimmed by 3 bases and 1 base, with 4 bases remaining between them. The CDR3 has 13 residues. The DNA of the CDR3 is TGTGCCATCAGTGACTCCAGCAATCAGCCCCAGCATTTT. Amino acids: CAISDSSNQPQHF.

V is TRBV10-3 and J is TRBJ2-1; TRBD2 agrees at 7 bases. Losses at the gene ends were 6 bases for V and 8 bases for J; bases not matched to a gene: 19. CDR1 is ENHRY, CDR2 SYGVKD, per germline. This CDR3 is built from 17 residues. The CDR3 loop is CAISSPISGPDSYEQFF. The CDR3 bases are TGTGCCATCAGCTCTCCTATTAGCGGGCCTGATAGCTATGAGCAGTTCTTC.

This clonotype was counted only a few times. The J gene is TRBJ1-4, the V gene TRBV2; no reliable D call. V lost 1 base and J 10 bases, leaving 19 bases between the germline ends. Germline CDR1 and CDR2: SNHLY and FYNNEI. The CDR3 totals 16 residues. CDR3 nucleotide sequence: TGTGCCAGCAGTGAAGATGGCGGCATAGGATATGGAAAACTGTTTTTT. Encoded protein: CASSEDGGIGYGKLFF.

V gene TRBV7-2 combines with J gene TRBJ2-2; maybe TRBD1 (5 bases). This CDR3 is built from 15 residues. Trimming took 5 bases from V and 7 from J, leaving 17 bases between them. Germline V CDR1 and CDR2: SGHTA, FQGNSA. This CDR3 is CASSPRDQGGGELFF. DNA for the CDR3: TGTGCCAGCAGCCCACGCGACCAGGGTGGCGGGGAGCTGTTTTTT.

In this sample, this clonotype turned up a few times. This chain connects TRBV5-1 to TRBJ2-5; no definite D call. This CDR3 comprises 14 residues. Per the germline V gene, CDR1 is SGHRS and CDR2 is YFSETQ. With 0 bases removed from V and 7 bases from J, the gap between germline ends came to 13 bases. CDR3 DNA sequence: TGCGCCAGCAGCTTGGACCATTCGTTAGGGACCCAGTACTTC. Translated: CASSLDHSLGTQYF. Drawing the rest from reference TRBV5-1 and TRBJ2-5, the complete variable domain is KAGVTQTPRYLIKTRGQQVTLSCSPISGHRSVSWYQQTPGQGLQFLFEYFSETQRNKGNFPGRFSGRQFSNSRSEMNVSTLELGDSALYLCASSLDHSLGTQYFGPGTRLLVL.

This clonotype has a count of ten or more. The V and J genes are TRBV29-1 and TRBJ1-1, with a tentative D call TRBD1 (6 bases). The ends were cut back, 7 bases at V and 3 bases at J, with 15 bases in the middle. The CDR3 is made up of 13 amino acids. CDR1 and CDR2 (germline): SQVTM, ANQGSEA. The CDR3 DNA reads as TGCAGCGCCCCAGGGGATTCGGACACTGAAGCTTTCTTT. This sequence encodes CSAPGDSDTEAFF.

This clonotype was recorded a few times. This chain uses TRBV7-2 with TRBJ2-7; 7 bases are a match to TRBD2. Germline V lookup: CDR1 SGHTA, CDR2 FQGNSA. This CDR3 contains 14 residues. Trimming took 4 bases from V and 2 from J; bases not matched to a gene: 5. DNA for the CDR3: TGTGCCAGCAGCTACACGGGACTACCCTACGAGCAGTACTTC. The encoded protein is CASSYTGLPYEQYF.